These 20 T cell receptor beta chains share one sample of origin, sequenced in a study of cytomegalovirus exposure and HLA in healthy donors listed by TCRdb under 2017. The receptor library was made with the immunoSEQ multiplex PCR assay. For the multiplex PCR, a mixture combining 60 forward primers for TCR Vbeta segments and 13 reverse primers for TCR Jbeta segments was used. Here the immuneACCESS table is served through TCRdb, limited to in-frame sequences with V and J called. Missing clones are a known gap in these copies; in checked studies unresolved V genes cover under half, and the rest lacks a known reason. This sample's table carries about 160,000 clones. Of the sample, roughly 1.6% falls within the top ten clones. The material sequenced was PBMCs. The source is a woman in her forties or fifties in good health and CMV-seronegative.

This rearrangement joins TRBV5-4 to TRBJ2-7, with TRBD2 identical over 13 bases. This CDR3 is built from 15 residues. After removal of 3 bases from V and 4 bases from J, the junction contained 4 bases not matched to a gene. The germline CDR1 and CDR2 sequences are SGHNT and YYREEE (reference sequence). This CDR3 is CASSSGTSGVYEQYF. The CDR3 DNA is TGTGCCAGCAGCTCGGGGACTAGCGGGGTGTACGAGCAGTACTTC.

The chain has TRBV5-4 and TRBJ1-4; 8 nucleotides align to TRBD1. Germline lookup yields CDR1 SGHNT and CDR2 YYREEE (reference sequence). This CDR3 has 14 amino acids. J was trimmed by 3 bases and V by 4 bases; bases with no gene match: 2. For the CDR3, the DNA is TGTGCCAGCAGCCGGGACAGGTCTAATGAAAAACTGTTTTTT. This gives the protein CASSRDRSNEKLFF. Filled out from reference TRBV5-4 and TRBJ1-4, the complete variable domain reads ETGVTQSPTHLIKTRGQQVTLRCSSQSGHNTVSWYQQALGQGPQFIFQYYREEENGRGNFPPRFSGLQFPNYSSELNVNALELDDSALYLCASSRDRSNEKLFFGSGTQLSVL.

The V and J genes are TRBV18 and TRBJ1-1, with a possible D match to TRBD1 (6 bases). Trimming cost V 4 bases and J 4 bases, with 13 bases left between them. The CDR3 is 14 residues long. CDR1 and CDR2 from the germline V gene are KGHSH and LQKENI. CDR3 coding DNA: TGTGCCAGCTCACTCCTGGGGGCAGCCACTGAAGCTTTCTTT. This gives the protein CASSLLGAATEAFF.

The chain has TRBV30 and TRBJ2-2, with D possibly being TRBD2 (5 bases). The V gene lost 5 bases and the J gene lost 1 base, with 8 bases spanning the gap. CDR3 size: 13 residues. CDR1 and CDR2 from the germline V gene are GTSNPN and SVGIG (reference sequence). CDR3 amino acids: CAWVEGNTGELFF. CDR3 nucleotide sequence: TGTGCCTGGGTCGAGGGGAACACCGGGGAGCTGTTTTTT.

CDR3 bases: TGTGCCAGCAGCTTAAGTAGGGGCCACGAGCAGTACTTC. Protein sequence: CASSLSRGHEQYF. This chain links TRBV7-6 with TRBJ2-7; D is possibly TRBD1 (5 bases). The V end was cut by 2 bases, the J end by 5 bases, with 10 bases between. CDR3 length: 13 amino acids. Germline values: CDR1 SGHVS, CDR2 FNYEAQ.

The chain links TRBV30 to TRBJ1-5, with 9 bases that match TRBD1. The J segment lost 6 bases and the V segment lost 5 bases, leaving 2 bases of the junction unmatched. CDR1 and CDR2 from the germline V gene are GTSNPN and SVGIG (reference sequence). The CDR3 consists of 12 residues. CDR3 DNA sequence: TGTGCCTGGGACAGGGGGACTCAGCCCCAGCATTTT. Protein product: CAWDRGTQPQHF.

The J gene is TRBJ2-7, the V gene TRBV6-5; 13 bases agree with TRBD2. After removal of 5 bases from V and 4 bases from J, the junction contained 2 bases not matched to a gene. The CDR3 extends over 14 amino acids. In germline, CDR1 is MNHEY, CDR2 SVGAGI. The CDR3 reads CASSPGLAGYEQYF. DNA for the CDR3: TGTGCCAGCAGTCCGGGACTAGCGGGATACGAGCAGTACTTC.

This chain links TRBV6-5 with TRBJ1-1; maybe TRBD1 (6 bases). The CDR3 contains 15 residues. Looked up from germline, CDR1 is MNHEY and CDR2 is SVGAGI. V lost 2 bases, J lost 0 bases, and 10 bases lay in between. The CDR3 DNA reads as TGTGCCAGCAGTTACACCGGACAGATGAACACTGAAGCTTTCTTT. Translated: CASSYTGQMNTEAFF.

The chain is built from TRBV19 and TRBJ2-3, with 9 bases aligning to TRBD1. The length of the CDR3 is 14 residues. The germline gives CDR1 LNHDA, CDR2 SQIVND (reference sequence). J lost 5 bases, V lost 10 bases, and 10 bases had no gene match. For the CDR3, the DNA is TGTGCCACCCCGGTTCTGGGACAGGGAGATACGCAGTATTTT. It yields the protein CATPVLGQGDTQYF. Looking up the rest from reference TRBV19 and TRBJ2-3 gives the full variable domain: DGGITQSPKYLFRKEGQNVTLSCEQNLNHDAMYWYRQDPGQGLRLIYYSQIVNDFQKGDIAEGYSVSREKKESFPLTVTSAQKNPTAFYLCATPVLGQGDTQYFGPGTRLTVL.

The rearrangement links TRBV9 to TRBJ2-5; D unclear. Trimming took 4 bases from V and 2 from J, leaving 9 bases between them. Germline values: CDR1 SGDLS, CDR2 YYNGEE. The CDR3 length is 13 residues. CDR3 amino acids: CASSPQPQETQYF. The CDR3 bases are TGTGCCAGCAGCCCACAACCGCAAGAGACCCAGTACTTC.

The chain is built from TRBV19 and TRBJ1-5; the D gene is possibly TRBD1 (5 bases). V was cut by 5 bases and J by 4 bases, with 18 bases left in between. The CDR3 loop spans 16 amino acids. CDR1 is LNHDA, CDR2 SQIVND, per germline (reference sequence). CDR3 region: CASSSRHPGGNQPQHF. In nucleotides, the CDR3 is TGTGCCAGTAGTTCTCGCCACCCCGGGGGGAATCAGCCCCAGCATTTT.

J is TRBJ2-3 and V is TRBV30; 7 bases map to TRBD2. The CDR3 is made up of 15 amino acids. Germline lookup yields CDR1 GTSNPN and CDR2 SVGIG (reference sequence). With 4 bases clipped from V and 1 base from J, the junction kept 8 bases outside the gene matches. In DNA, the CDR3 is TGTGCCTGGACTTGGAGCGGGGCCCGCACAGATACGCAGTATTTT. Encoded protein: CAWTWSGARTDTQYF.

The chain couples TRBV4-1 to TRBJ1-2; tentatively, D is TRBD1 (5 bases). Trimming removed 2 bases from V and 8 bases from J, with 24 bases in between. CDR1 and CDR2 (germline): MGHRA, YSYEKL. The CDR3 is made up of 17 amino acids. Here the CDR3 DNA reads TGCGCCAGCAGCCAAAGGGGCGACTCCCTTTTGGTGGTGGGCTACACCTTC. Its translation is CASSQRGDSLLVVGYTF.

The CDR3 DNA reads as TGTGCTAGTGGTAAGGGAAACAGGGTTGGGATGCACGCTTTCTTT. It translates to CASGKGNRVGMHAFF. The chain recombines TRBV12-5 with TRBJ1-1, with D maybe TRBD1 (6 bases). Trimming removed 5 bases at V and 11 bases at J, with 24 bases between. CDR1 LGHNT and CDR2 FRNRAP come from the germline V gene. This CDR3 has 15 amino acids. Using reference TRBV12-5 and TRBJ1-1 for the parts outside the CDR3, the full variable domain is DARVTQTPRHKVTEMGQEVTMRCQPILGHNTVFWYRQTMMQGLELLAYFRNRAPLDDSGMPKDRFSAEMPDATLATLKIQPSEPRDSAVYFCASGKGNRVGMHAFFGQGTRLTVV.

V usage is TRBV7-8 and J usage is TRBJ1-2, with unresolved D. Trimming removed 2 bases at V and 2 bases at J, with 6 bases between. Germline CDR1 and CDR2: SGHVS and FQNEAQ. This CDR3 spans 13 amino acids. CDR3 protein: CASSLHGNYGYTF. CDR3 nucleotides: TGTGCCAGCAGCTTACACGGGAACTATGGCTACACCTTC.

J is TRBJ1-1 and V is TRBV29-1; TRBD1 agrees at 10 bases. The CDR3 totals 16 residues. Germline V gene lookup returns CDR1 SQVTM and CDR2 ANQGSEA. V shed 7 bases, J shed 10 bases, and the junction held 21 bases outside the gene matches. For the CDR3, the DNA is TGCAGCGCCCTCGGGACAGGGGTTGGGTTCCTTTACCGAGCTTTCTTT. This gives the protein CSALGTGVGFLYRAFF. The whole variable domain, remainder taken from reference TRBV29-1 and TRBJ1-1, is SAVISQKPSRDICQRGTSLTIQCQVDSQVTMMFWYRQQPGQSLTLIATANQGSEATYESGFVIDKFPISRPNLTFSTLTVSNMSPEDSSIYLCSALGTGVGFLYRAFFGQGTRLTVV.

As DNA, the CDR3 is TGTGCCAGCGGTCGGACAGGGAGGGATGGCTACACCTTC. Its protein product is CASGRTGRDGYTF. The chain links TRBV2 to TRBJ1-2, with 8 bases lining up with TRBD1. With V trimmed by 8 bases and J by 6 bases, 8 bases remained unmatched. Germline V gene sequence: CDR1 SNHLY, CDR2 FYNNEI. The CDR3 contains 13 residues. Combining the CDR3 with reference TRBV2 and TRBJ1-2 gives the whole variable domain EPEVTQTPSHQVTQMGQEVILRCVPISNHLYFYWYRQILGQKVEFLVSFYNNEISEKSEIFDDQFSVERPDGSNFTLKIRSTKLEDSAMYFCASGRTGRDGYTFGSGTRLTVV.

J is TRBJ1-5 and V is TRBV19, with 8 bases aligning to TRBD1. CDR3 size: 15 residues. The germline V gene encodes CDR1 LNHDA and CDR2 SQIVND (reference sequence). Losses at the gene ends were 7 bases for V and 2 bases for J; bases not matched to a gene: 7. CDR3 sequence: CASTPGTGGNQPQHF. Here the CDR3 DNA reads TGTGCCAGTACCCCGGGGACAGGCGGCAATCAGCCCCAGCATTTT.

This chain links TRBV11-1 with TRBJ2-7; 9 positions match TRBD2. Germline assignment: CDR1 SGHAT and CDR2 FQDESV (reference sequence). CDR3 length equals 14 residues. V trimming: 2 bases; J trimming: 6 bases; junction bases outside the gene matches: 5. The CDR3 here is CASSLWRGGSEQYF. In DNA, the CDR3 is TGTGCCAGCAGCTTATGGCGGGGGGGAAGCGAGCAGTACTTC.

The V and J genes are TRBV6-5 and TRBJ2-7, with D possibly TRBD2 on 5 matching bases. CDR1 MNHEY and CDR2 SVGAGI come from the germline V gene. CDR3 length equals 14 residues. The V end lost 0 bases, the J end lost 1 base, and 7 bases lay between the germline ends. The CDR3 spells CASSYSPGSYEQYF. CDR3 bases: TGTGCCAGCAGTTACTCGCCGGGATCCTACGAGCAGTACTTC.